Listed here are 32 T cell receptor beta chains from one sample, sequenced in a study of blood T cell repertoires in COVID-19. Method: immunoSEQ multiplex PCR; TCRdb's copy keeps in-frame clones and lacks some. There are 470,000 or so clones in the sample; about 90% occur only once, and 1.5% to 2% lies in the top ten. Sequencing input: PBMCs or T cells enriched from blood (not recorded which). These receptor sequences come from a woman aged 18-29 years with acute COVID-19.

This clone has at least ten counts. The V call is TRBV19, the J call TRBJ1-2; 9 bases fit TRBD1. Germline-derived CDR1 and CDR2 are LNHDA and SQIVND (reference sequence). The CDR3 consists of 11 residues. The CDR3: CATTGGRGYTF. The CDR3 nucleotides are TGTGCTACCACAGGGGGCAGGGGCTACACCTTC.

The rearrangement uses TRBV12-3 or TRBV12-4 and TRBJ1-2; no reliable D call. V shed 1 base and J shed 5 bases, with 8 bases lying between them. The CDR3 is 13 amino acids. CDR3 amino acids: CASSLGLIYGYTF. For the CDR3, the DNA is TGTGCCAGCAGTTTAGGGCTGATATATGGCTACACCTTC.

The chain has TRBV6-1 and TRBJ2-7; 8 positions agree with TRBD1. The V gene end was trimmed by 1 base and the J gene end by 3 bases; junction bases not matched to a gene: 5. CDR1 and CDR2 (germline): MNHNS, SASEGT. The CDR3 totals 15 residues. This CDR3 reads CASSEGGTGLYEQYF. The CDR3, as DNA: TGTGCCAGCAGTGAAGGCGGGACAGGTCTCTACGAGCAGTACTTC.

This clone occurred once. The CDR3, as DNA: TGCAGTGCTAGTTCCCGGACAGGGAGCACAGATACGCAGTATTTT. The encoded protein is CSASSRTGSTDTQYF. This chain uses TRBV20-1 with TRBJ2-3; TRBD1 matches at 8 bases. Germline V lookup: CDR1 DFQATT, CDR2 SNEGSKA (reference sequence). This CDR3 contains 15 residues. The V and J ends lost 3 bases and 0 bases, in that order; junction bases with no gene match: 5.

The chain links TRBV25-1 to TRBJ1-4; 11 nucleotides align to TRBD1. V shed 7 bases, J shed 7 bases, and the junction held 2 bases outside the gene matches. The CDR3 is 13 residues long. From germline, CDR1 is MGHDK and CDR2 SYGVNS. The CDR3, as DNA: TGTGCCAGCACGGGGACAGGGGGTGAAAAACTGTTTTTT. This codes for CASTGTGGEKLFF.

The chain recombines TRBV27 with TRBJ2-1; 7 bases line up with TRBD2. J gave up 7 bases and V 5 bases, and 11 bases lay outside the gene matches. The germline CDR1 and CDR2 sequences are MNHEY and SMNVEV (reference sequence). The CDR3 has 15 residues. The CDR3, as DNA: TGTGCCAGCAGTCCCGAGCGGGACTGGGGGAATGAGCAGTTCTTC. Residues: CASSPERDWGNEQFF.

This clone was detected only once. The DNA is omitted, as the CDR3 cannot be located on it reliably, and the CDR3 follows TCRdb's listing. The V gene is TRBV30, the J gene TRBJ1-1; the table's TRBD1 call for D was not verified on the DNA. The CDR3 numbers 12 amino acids, ends counted. Germline CDR1 and CDR2: GTSNPN and SVGIG (reference sequence). The CDR3 protein is CAWSVFGSEAFF.

This chain joins TRBV6-5 and TRBJ1-3, with D possibly matching TRBD1 (6 bases). The CDR3 is 16 amino acids. V shed 4 bases and J shed 2 bases, with 15 bases lying between them. Looked up from germline, CDR1 is MNHEY and CDR2 is SVGAGI. The chain's CDR3 is CASSLLGGQTGNTIYF. The CDR3 DNA is TGTGCCAGCAGTTTACTTGGAGGACAGACTGGAAACACCATATATTTT.

The chain couples TRBV5-1 to TRBJ1-2; the match to TRBD1 covers 9 bases. Per the germline V gene, CDR1 is SGHRS and CDR2 is YFSETQ. V shed 0 bases and J 2 bases; nucleotides not matched to a gene: 2. CDR3 size: 15 residues. DNA of the CDR3: TGCGCCAGCAGCTTGGAAGGGACAGGGAACTATGGCTACACCTTC. Translated, it gives CASSLEGTGNYGYTF.

J is TRBJ1-3 and V is TRBV7-2; D may be TRBD1 (6 bases). The V and J ends lost 1 base and 4 bases respectively, with 11 bases between them. This CDR3 region has 15 residues. Germline CDR1 and CDR2: SGHTA and FQGNSA. As DNA, the CDR3 is TGTGCCAGCAGCTTAGATTCGGGGACAGGAAACACCATATATTTT. As protein: CASSLDSGTGNTIYF.

The chain uses TRBV10-3 and TRBJ1-5, with D possibly being TRBD1 (6 bases). CDR1 is ENHRY, CDR2 SYGVKD, per germline. V lost 6 bases and J lost 3, with 12 bases in between. This CDR3 spans 14 amino acids. CDR3 coding DNA: TGTGCCATCAGGAAGGACAGCTTCAATCAGCCCCAGCATTTT. Its translation is CAIRKDSFNQPQHF.

V and J are TRBV12-3 or TRBV12-4 and TRBJ1-2; D ambiguous. This CDR3 contains 13 residues. The V end lost 5 bases, the J end lost 6 bases, and 13 bases lay between the germline ends. The CDR3 sequence: CASSISSGDGYTF. CDR3 nucleotide sequence: TGTGCCAGCAGTATATCTAGCGGGGATGGCTACACCTTC.

This clone was detected only once. This chain uses TRBV28 with TRBJ2-7; the match to TRBD1 covers 9 bases. CDR3 length: 14 residues. The germline V gene encodes CDR1 MDHEN and CDR2 SYDVKM. V was clipped by 4 bases and J by 9 bases; unmatched bases: 10. CDR3 amino acids: CASSSGQGGVGQYF. The CDR3 DNA is TGTGCCAGCAGTTCGGGACAGGGAGGAGTCGGGCAGTACTTC. Together with reference TRBV28 and TRBJ2-7, the CDR3 gives the full variable domain: DVKVTQSSRYLVKRTGEKVFLECVQDMDHENMFWYRQDPGLGLRLIYFSYDVKMKEKGDIPEGYSVSREKKERFSLILESASTNQTSMYLCASSSGQGGVGQYFGPGTRLTVT.

The chain has TRBV2 and TRBJ2-7; the match to TRBD1 covers 10 bases. J was trimmed by 4 bases and V by 7 bases; bases with no gene match: 7. This CDR3 has 14 amino acids. Germline assignment: CDR1 SNHLY and CDR2 FYNNEI. CDR3 bases: TGTGCCAGCATTACCGGGACAGGGGTGTACGAGCAGTACTTC. It codes for CASITGTGVYEQYF.

V and J are TRBV5-6 and TRBJ1-1, with D possibly matching TRBD1 (6 bases). This CDR3 spans 13 amino acids. Trimming took off 6 bases at V and 11 bases at J, with 20 bases between the two ends. Germline lookup yields CDR1 SGHDT and CDR2 YYEEEE. Here the CDR3 reads CASTINEGQGAFF. DNA of the CDR3: TGTGCCAGCACCATTAACGAAGGGCAGGGGGCTTTCTTT.

The chain carries TRBV2 and TRBJ1-5; 7 bases fit TRBD1. Germline CDR1 is SNHLY and CDR2 is FYNNEI. V dropped 8 bases and J dropped 0; count of bases not matched to a gene: 4. The CDR3 length is 14 residues. CDR3: CASFTGDSNQPQHF. CDR3 bases: TGTGCCAGCTTTACAGGGGATAGCAATCAGCCCCAGCATTTT.

V usage is TRBV5-5 and J usage is TRBJ1-1, with 8 positions matching TRBD1. The V segment lost 4 bases and the J segment 5 bases; nucleotides outside the gene matches: 7. Germline CDR1 reads SGHKS; CDR2 reads YYEKEE (reference sequence). This CDR3 has 14 amino acids. CDR3 in DNA: TGTGCCAGCAGCCCCGGGACAGGAAGAACTGAAGCTTTCTTT. It yields the protein CASSPGTGRTEAFF.

For this clone: Germline is not matched at one junction end, which may reflect a read error. The V gene is TRBV4-3, the J gene TRBJ1-2, with TRBD1 matching over 7 bases. CDR3 length: 12 residues. Germline lookup yields CDR1 LGHNA and CDR2 YSLEER. Here the CDR3 reads CANSPKGGGYTF. CDR3 nucleotide sequence: TGCGCCAACAGCCCTAAAGGGGGCGGCTACACCTTC.

Here the CDR3 reads CASSPSGASYNEQFF. CDR3 DNA sequence: TGTGCCAGCAGTCCGTCAGGGGCATCCTACAATGAGCAGTTCTTC. The rearrangement joins TRBV28 to TRBJ2-1; perhaps TRBD1 as D (6 bases). Germline V CDR1 and CDR2: MDHEN, SYDVKM. The ends were cut back, 5 bases at V and 1 base at J, with 12 bases in the middle. The CDR3 is 15 amino acids.

This clone appeared once. V gene TRBV27 combines with J gene TRBJ2-1; 7 bases align to TRBD2. From germline, CDR1 is MNHEY and CDR2 SMNVEV (reference sequence). V gave up 3 bases and J gave up 4 bases; unmatched junction bases: 3. This CDR3 contains 14 residues. CDR3 sequence reads: CASSLMREYNEQFF. The CDR3 region has the DNA TGTGCCAGCAGTTTGATGCGGGAGTACAATGAGCAGTTCTTC.

The CDR3 loop reads CASSSRGIAFF. The CDR3 bases are TGTGCCAGCAGCTCCCGAGGAATAGCTTTCTTT. V gene TRBV12-3 or TRBV12-4 combines with J gene TRBJ1-1; D uncertain. V was cut by 6 bases and J by 10 bases, with 12 bases left in between. The CDR3 spans 11 residues.

The genes are TRBV7-2 and TRBJ2-3; no clear D. Germline V gene data show CDR1 as SGHTA and CDR2 as FQGNSA. The CDR3 runs 15 residues. V gave up 2 bases and J gave up 1 base, with 10 bases separating them. The CDR3 here is CASSLYGSGTDTQYF. The CDR3 DNA is TGTGCCAGCAGCTTATACGGTTCCGGCACAGATACGCAGTATTTT.

Regarding this clone: Other DNA sequences in the sample encode the same CDR3. The chain uses TRBV4-3 and TRBJ1-6; 9 nucleotides line up with TRBD1. Trimming at V came to 1 base and at J to 6 bases, leaving 1 base not matched to a gene. Germline CDR1 is LGHNA and CDR2 is YSLEER. The CDR3 consists of 15 residues. The CDR3 region is CASSQGTGVNSPLHF. CDR3 sequence (DNA): TGCGCCAGCAGCCAAGGGACAGGGGTTAATTCACCCCTCCACTTT.

The V and J genes are TRBV19 and TRBJ1-5, with 7 bases identical to TRBD1. CDR3 length equals 14 residues. V lost 5 bases to trimming and J lost 5 bases; unmatched junction nucleotides: 6. Germline CDR1 and CDR2: LNHDA and SQIVND (reference sequence). The CDR3: CASSSDRAHQPQHF. DNA for the CDR3: TGTGCCAGTAGTTCCGACAGGGCCCATCAGCCCCAGCATTTT.

The rearrangement links TRBV7-3 to TRBJ2-2; tentatively, D is TRBD1 (5 bases). V lost 1 base and J lost 4, with 7 bases in between. CDR3 size: 14 residues. Germline-derived CDR1 and CDR2 are SGHTA and FQGTGA. The CDR3 region has the DNA TGTGCCAGCAGCTTAATTAGGGGCACCGGGGAGCTGTTTTTT. Translating gives CASSLIRGTGELFF.

This chain links TRBV9 with TRBJ1-5; D is unclear. Trimming removed 0 bases from V and 7 bases from J, with 11 bases in between. Germline V gene lookup returns CDR1 SGDLS and CDR2 YYNGEE. The CDR3 runs to 14 residues. In DNA, the CDR3 is TGTGCCAGCAGCGTAGACCCAATAGCCCAGCCCCAGCATTTT. Translated: CASSVDPIAQPQHF.

The chain recombines TRBV5-6 with TRBJ2-7, with 13 nucleotides matching TRBD2. After removal of 5 bases from V and 1 base from J, the junction contained 9 bases not matched to a gene. Germline-derived CDR1 and CDR2 are SGHDT and YYEEEE. This CDR3 has 17 residues. CDR3 protein: CASSTGLAGLRSYEQYF. CDR3 nucleotide sequence: TGTGCCAGCAGTACGGGACTAGCGGGACTCAGATCCTACGAGCAGTACTTC.

The chain is built from TRBV2 and TRBJ2-3; TRBD2 aligns across 7 bases. V shed 0 bases and J 6 bases; nucleotides not matched to a gene: 9. The CDR3 spans 16 residues. Germline lookup yields CDR1 SNHLY and CDR2 FYNNEI. CDR3 loop: CASSEARAGVGDTQYF. In DNA form, the CDR3 reads TGTGCCAGCAGTGAAGCGCGTGCGGGGGTGGGGGATACGCAGTATTTT.

This chain connects TRBV3-1 (or the pseudogene TRBV3-2) to TRBJ2-2, with 8 bases fitting TRBD2. There are 17 residues in the CDR3. The junction had 8 bases not matched to a gene; V was cut back by 3 bases and J by 2 bases. Germline V gives CDR1 LGHDT, CDR2 YNNKEL (reference sequence). CDR3 coding DNA: TGTGCCAGCAGCCACGATACTAGCGGAGGAAACACCGGGGAGCTGTTTTTT. Protein product: CASSHDTSGGNTGELFF.

The gene calls are TRBV6-5 and TRBJ1-2; D not resolved. The germline CDR1 and CDR2 sequences are MNHEY and SVGAGI. The CDR3 runs to 12 residues. V lost 8 bases, J lost 7 bases, and 14 bases lay in between. CDR3 in DNA: TGTGCCAGCGGCCACGGGGAGCCTGGCTACACCTTC. Translating it yields CASGHGEPGYTF.

This clone was detected only once. This chain joins TRBV7-9 and TRBJ1-2; 10 bases line up with TRBD1. Trimming cost V 5 bases and J 0 bases; bases outside gene matches: 9. CDR1 and CDR2 (germline): SEHNR, FQNEAQ (reference sequence). The CDR3 has 17 amino acids. The CDR3 sequence: CASSHPGTGVTNYGYTF. DNA of the CDR3: TGTGCCAGCAGCCATCCCGGGACAGGGGTGACTAACTATGGCTACACCTTC. The full variable domain, with the rest looked up from reference TRBV7-9 and TRBJ1-2, is DTGVSQNPRHKITKRGQNVTFRCDPISEHNRLYWYRQTLGQGPEFLTYFQNEAQLEKSRLLSDRFSAERPKGSFSTLEIQRTEQGDSAMYLCASSHPGTGVTNYGYTFGSGTRLTVV.

The chain links TRBV7-2 to TRBJ2-1; 7 bases agree with TRBD1. V was pared by 5 bases and J by 2 bases, with 9 bases of the junction left unmatched. Germline-derived CDR1 and CDR2 are SGHTA and FQGNSA. This CDR3 has 16 residues. CDR3 nucleotides: TGTGCCAGCAGCGACACAGGGGTAATCGCCTACAATGAGCAGTTCTTC. Translation: CASSDTGVIAYNEQFF. Filled out from reference TRBV7-2 and TRBJ2-1, the complete variable domain reads GAGVSQSPSNKVTEKGKDVELRCDPISGHTALYWYRQSLGQGLEFLIYFQGNSAPDKSGLPSDRFSAERTGGSVSTLTIQRTQQEDSAVYLCASSDTGVIAYNEQFFGPGTRLTVL.